The 15 T cell receptor beta chains below were found in one sample sequenced in a study of blood T cell repertoires in COVID-19. Measured with immunoSEQ multiplex PCR; TCRdb has only the in-frame clones, and not every one. The top ten clones hold around 2% of a sample with around 250,000 clones, around 83% of them seen once. Sequencing input: peripheral blood. These receptors were taken from a man aged 25 to 40 who had recovered from COVID-19.

This clone was picked up one time. This rearrangement joins TRBV21-1 to TRBJ1-3. TRBV21-1 counts as a pseudogene. CDR3 length: 15 residues. The CDR3 DNA sequence: TGTGCCAGCAGCAAACCGGAGAGGGTTTCAGACACCATATATTTT. It specifies CASSKPERVSDTIYF.

The chain combines TRBV7-3 with TRBJ2-3; TRBD1 matches at 8 bases. V lost 3 bases to trimming and J lost 1 base; unmatched junction nucleotides: 3. Germline CDR1 is SGHTA and CDR2 is FQGTGA. The CDR3 sequence is 15 residues long. CDR3 region: CASSFAGGGTDTQYF. Here the CDR3 DNA reads TGTGCCAGCAGCTTCGCAGGGGGCGGCACAGATACGCAGTATTTT.

The chain carries TRBV7-2 and TRBJ1-5; unclear D gene. CDR1 is SGHTA and CDR2 is FQGNSA in the germline V gene. V dropped 10 bases and J dropped 1 base, with 8 bases sitting between them. This CDR3 is 12 amino acids long. For the CDR3, the DNA is TGTGCCACCTCACAGAGCAATCAGCCCCAGCATTTT. Amino acids: CATSQSNQPQHF.

The V and J genes are TRBV27 and TRBJ1-2; tentative D call: TRBD1 (6 bases). The CDR3 contains 15 residues. Germline CDR1 reads MNHEY; CDR2 reads SMNVEV (reference sequence). V dropped 10 bases and J dropped 5 bases, with 23 bases sitting between them. The CDR3 protein is CATRDITRMGYGYTF. The CDR3 DNA reads TGTGCCACCCGGGACATAACCCGAATGGGGTATGGCTACACCTTC.

This clone appeared a few times. The V call is TRBV6-2 or TRBV6-3, the J call TRBJ1-1; maybe TRBD1 (6 bases). Germline lookup yields CDR1 MNHEY and CDR2 SVGEGT. V dropped 6 bases and J dropped 3 bases, with 20 bases sitting between them. The CDR3 contains 16 residues. This CDR3 reads CASSPHRGGRDTEAFF. The CDR3 nucleotides are TGTGCCAGCAGCCCTCATCGAGGGGGAAGGGACACTGAAGCTTTCTTT.

V is TRBV4-1 and J is TRBJ1-4; tentative D call: TRBD1 (6 bases). The V gene's germline CDR1 is MGHRA and CDR2 YSYEKL. This CDR3 comprises 14 residues. V was shortened by 5 bases and J by 6 bases, with 13 bases between the two germline ends. Here the CDR3 DNA reads TGCGCCAGCAGCACGGGACACAGTGATGAAAAACTGTTTTTT. Encoded protein: CASSTGHSDEKLFF.

This clone appeared once. The V call is TRBV9, the J call TRBJ1-2; TRBD1 matches at 7 bases. V shed 0 bases and J 5 bases; nucleotides not matched to a gene: 4. The CDR3 contains 14 residues. Germline V gene sequence: CDR1 SGDLS, CDR2 YYNGEE. The DNA of the CDR3 is TGTGCCAGCAGCGTAGAAAGACAGGGATATGGCTACACCTTC. Amino acid sequence: CASSVERQGYGYTF.

This CDR3 is CASSRRRWGDRGNNEQFF. The CDR3 DNA sequence: TGTGCCAGCAGCCGCCGGAGGTGGGGGGACAGGGGAAACAATGAGCAGTTCTTC. The rearrangement links TRBV11-3 to TRBJ2-1, with 10 bases fitting TRBD1. The CDR3 runs to 18 residues. V dropped 5 bases and J dropped 5; count of bases not matched to a gene: 15. Germline assignment: CDR1 SGHNT and CDR2 YENEEA.

This chain connects TRBV7-8 to TRBJ2-4; the D gene is possibly TRBD1 (5 bases). The CDR3 is made up of 15 amino acids. The germline V and J ends were trimmed by 0 bases and 4 bases, with 10 bases remaining between them. Germline lookup yields CDR1 SGHVS and CDR2 FQNEAQ. The CDR3 loop is CASSLAGRDKNIQYF. DNA for the CDR3: TGTGCCAGCAGCTTAGCAGGCAGGGATAAAAACATTCAGTACTTC. The full variable domain, in which reference TRBV7-8 and TRBJ2-4 provide the parts outside the CDR3, is GAGVSQSPRYKVAKRGQDVALRCDPISGHVSLFWYQQALGQGPEFLTYFQNEAQLDKSGLPSDRFFAERPEGSVSTLKIQRTQQEDSAVYLCASSLAGRDKNIQYFGAGTRLSVL.

The chain links TRBV2 to TRBJ1-1; 7 bases match TRBD1. The germline gives CDR1 SNHLY, CDR2 FYNNEI. The CDR3 has 17 residues. Unmatched junction bases numbered 19, after V lost 8 bases and J lost 4 bases. The CDR3 loop is CASVSFDRAGKSTEAFF. The CDR3 DNA reads as TGTGCCAGCGTCTCTTTCGACAGGGCGGGAAAGAGCACTGAAGCTTTCTTT.

The rearrangement links TRBV7-2 to TRBJ1-1, with a weak D call TRBD1 (5 bases). The ends were cut back, 5 bases at V and 1 base at J, with 17 bases in the middle. The CDR3 length is 16 residues. Germline CDR1 is SGHTA and CDR2 is FQGNSA. The CDR3 sequence is CASSPSSRGRNTEAFF. The CDR3, as DNA: TGTGCCAGCAGCCCCAGTTCAAGGGGAAGGAACACTGAAGCTTTCTTT.

The CDR3 DNA follows: TGTGCCAGCAGCCCGGGCGGGGGCCGGAACTATGGCTACACCTTC. Encoded protein: CASSPGGGRNYGYTF. The rearrangement uses TRBV5-6 and TRBJ1-2; tentative D call: TRBD1 (6 bases). Per the germline V gene, CDR1 is SGHDT and CDR2 is YYEEEE. Trimming shortened V by 4 bases and J by 2 bases, and 15 bases separated the two germline ends. CDR3 length equals 15 residues.

V and J are TRBV5-1 and TRBJ2-3, with TRBD1 matching over 8 bases. Germline V lookup: CDR1 SGHRS, CDR2 YFSETQ. J gave up 0 bases and V 4 bases, and 4 bases lay outside the gene matches. This CDR3 comprises 15 residues. The CDR3: CASSPTGDSTDTQYF. The CDR3 nucleotides read TGCGCCAGCAGCCCGACAGGGGACAGCACAGATACGCAGTATTTT.

V is TRBV7-9 and J is TRBJ1-3; 7 bases match TRBD1. The CDR3 contains 14 residues. V lost 4 bases to trimming and J lost 3 bases; unmatched junction nucleotides: 3. CDR1 is SEHNR and CDR2 is FQNEAQ in the germline V gene (reference sequence). The CDR3 sequence is CASSSGQVGNTIYF. The CDR3 nucleotides read TGTGCCAGCAGCTCAGGACAGGTTGGAAACACCATATATTTT.

The gene calls are TRBV13 and TRBJ2-5; the match to TRBD1 covers 7 bases. V was clipped by 0 bases and J by 5 bases; unmatched bases: 9. The CDR3 length is 16 residues. CDR1 is PRHDT, CDR2 FYEKMQ, per germline (reference sequence). CDR3 nucleotides: TGTGCCAGCAGCTTAGGCCTTGCCAGGGGGATGGAGACCCAGTACTTC. Protein: CASSLGLARGMETQYF.